Shown below are 25 T cell receptor beta chains from a single sample sequenced in a study of response to subunit inactivated influenza vaccine. TCRdb analysed the RT-PCR reads with MiXCR anew, one entry per CDR3 protein. Of about 170,000 distinct CDR3 sequences listed, about 12% were seen once; the top ten hold approximately 30%. In addition, the sample was reused for a study of T cells expressing NK-cell markers. From that paper: TCR beta libraries carry UMIs added by 5'RACE template switching.

Material: CD8+ T cells sorted from PBMCs, obtained 12 days after vaccination. The receptors were gathered from a man aged 45-65 years who received an inactivated influenza vaccine.

The chain links TRBV5-5 to TRBJ2-1; D might be TRBD2 (7 bases). The V and J ends lost 1 base and 8 bases respectively, with 16 bases between them. CDR1 and CDR2 (germline): SGHKS, YYEKEE (reference sequence). This CDR3 is built from 15 residues. The CDR3 DNA sequence: TGTGCCAGCAGCTTGATGCGGGGGCGGGTAGATGAGCAGTTCTTC. Its protein product is CASSLMRGRVDEQFF.

This clonotype was observed many times. CDR3 sequence reads: CASTQGRNTGELFF. DNA for the CDR3: TGCGCCAGCACCCAGGGCAGGAACACCGGGGAGCTGTTTTTT. The V call is TRBV4-3, the J call TRBJ2-2; possibly TRBD1 for D (5 bases). V gave up 7 bases and J gave up 1 base, with 10 bases separating them. Germline CDR1 LGHNA, CDR2 YSLEER. CDR3 length: 14 residues.

This clonotype was seen more than once but under ten times. The rearrangement joins TRBV5-6 to TRBJ2-2; 9 nucleotides match TRBD1. Germline CDR1 SGHDT, CDR2 YYEEEE. The CDR3 loop spans 16 amino acids. Trimming at V came to 6 bases and at J to 3 bases, leaving 9 bases not matched to a gene. The chain's CDR3 is CASNIQQGADTGELFF. CDR3 in DNA: TGTGCCAGCAACATCCAACAGGGGGCCGACACCGGGGAGCTGTTTTTT.

In this sample, this clonotype turned up many times. This chain uses TRBV7-2 with TRBJ1-3, with a weak D call TRBD1 (5 bases). This CDR3 region has 16 residues. Germline assignment: CDR1 SGHTA and CDR2 FQGNSA. V dropped 5 bases and J dropped 0 bases, with 14 bases sitting between them. CDR3 protein: CASSVGPTGSGNTIYF. The CDR3 nucleotides read TGTGCCAGCAGCGTGGGACCTACCGGCTCTGGAAACACCATATATTTT.

The V call is TRBV3-1, the J call TRBJ2-1; the match to TRBD2 covers 8 bases. Germline-derived CDR1 and CDR2 are LGHDT and YNNKEL (reference sequence). This CDR3 has 18 residues. J lost 0 bases, V lost 4 bases, and 11 bases had no gene match. CDR3 sequence: CASSRRSSAGASYNEQFF. For the CDR3, the DNA is TGTGCCAGCAGCCGGCGAAGCTCAGCGGGGGCCTCCTACAATGAGCAGTTCTTC.

In its sample, this clonotype was seen a few times. V and J are TRBV7-9 and TRBJ2-2, with 8 positions matching TRBD2. CDR3 length: 14 residues. Germline values: CDR1 SEHNR, CDR2 FQNEAQ (reference sequence). V lost 6 bases, J lost 6 bases, and 6 bases stayed unmatched. The CDR3 nucleotides read TGTGCCAGCAGTTTCAGCGGGAGTGCCGGGGAGCTGTTTTTT. Translating it yields CASSFSGSAGELFF. Full variable domain (missing parts from reference TRBV7-9 and TRBJ2-2): DTGVSQNPRHKITKRGQNVTFRCDPISEHNRLYWYRQTLGQGPEFLTYFQNEAQLEKSRLLSDRFSAERPKGSFSTLEIQRTEQGDSAMYLCASSFSGSAGELFFGEGSRLTVL.

The sample holds a few counts of this clonotype. The chain recombines TRBV7-8 with TRBJ1-4; D is possibly TRBD1 (5 bases). This CDR3 has 15 residues. Germline CDR1 reads SGHVS; CDR2 reads FQNEAQ. Trimming stripped 1 base from V and 0 bases from J, with 6 bases between. The chain's CDR3 is CASSLGGTTNEKLFF. The DNA of the CDR3 is TGTGCCAGCAGCTTAGGGGGGACAACTAATGAAAAACTGTTTTTT.

This clonotype was counted only a few times. This chain links TRBV19 with TRBJ1-5; D not certain. V was clipped by 8 bases and J by 4 bases, with 15 bases between them. The germline CDR1 and CDR2 sequences are LNHDA and SQIVND (reference sequence). The CDR3 spans 14 residues. CDR3 nucleotide sequence: TGTGCCAGTCTTGGTCCCCCGGGAAATCAGCCCCAGCATTTT. Translation gives CASLGPPGNQPQHF.

The rearrangement uses TRBV12-3 or TRBV12-4 and TRBJ2-1; 7 nucleotides agree with TRBD1. This CDR3 region has 15 residues. V was pared by 6 bases and J by 5 bases, with 10 bases of the junction left unmatched. The chain's CDR3 is CASRDPGQPDNEQFF. As DNA, the CDR3 is TGTGCCAGCAGAGACCCGGGACAGCCGGACAATGAGCAGTTCTTC.

The rearrangement links TRBV4-1 to TRBJ2-2; D is unclear. CDR3 size: 15 residues. Germline V gene data show CDR1 as MGHRA and CDR2 as YSYEKL. V was shortened by 3 bases and J by 3 bases, with 11 bases between the two germline ends. CDR3 DNA: TGCGCCAGCAGCCACCGAACAGAGTACACCGGGGAGCTGTTTTTT. Protein sequence: CASSHRTEYTGELFF.

This clonotype was seen a few times. The gene calls are TRBV29-1 and TRBJ2-7; D is unclear. The CDR3 length is 13 residues. The germline CDR1 and CDR2 sequences are SQVTM and ANQGSEA. Trimming took off 7 bases at V and 0 bases at J, with 13 bases between the two ends. The CDR3 region is CSASLRSSYEQYF. The CDR3 region has the DNA TGCAGCGCTTCCCTTCGTAGCTCCTACGAGCAGTACTTC.

This clonotype has more than one count but fewer than ten. The rearrangement links TRBV15 to TRBJ2-1, with D unclear. The ends were cut back, 0 bases at V and 0 bases at J, with 18 bases in the middle. The CDR3 length is 19 residues. Germline V gene lookup returns CDR1 LNHNV and CDR2 YYDKDF (reference sequence). The CDR3 sequence is CATSRDKYSAASSYNEQFF. Here the CDR3 DNA reads TGTGCCACCAGCAGAGATAAATATTCGGCGGCCAGCTCCTACAATGAGCAGTTCTTC.

This clonotype has only a few counts. V and J are TRBV10-3 and TRBJ2-7, with a possible D match to TRBD1 (5 bases). The CDR3 is 18 residues long. In germline, CDR1 is ENHRY, CDR2 SYGVKD. The V and J ends lost 5 bases and 1 base respectively, with 24 bases between them. CDR3 DNA sequence: TGTGCCATCAGTCAAAGGGGTCGCCAGAGTTCCGATTCCTACGAGCAGTACTTC. As protein: CAISQRGRQSSDSYEQYF.

V usage is TRBV29-1 and J usage is TRBJ2-7, with a possible D match to TRBD1 (7 bases). The germline CDR1 and CDR2 sequences are SQVTM and ANQGSEA. With 0 bases removed from V and 1 base from J, the gap between germline ends came to 10 bases. The CDR3 extends over 14 amino acids. The CDR3, as DNA: TGCAGCGTTGAAGATCAGGGGGGTTCCTACGAGCAGTACTTC. The encoded protein is CSVEDQGGSYEQYF.

This clonotype was detected ten times or more. The J gene is TRBJ2-3, the V gene TRBV11-2; tentatively, D is TRBD1 (5 bases). The germline V gene encodes CDR1 SGHAT and CDR2 FQNNGV. The CDR3 consists of 13 residues. V gave up 5 bases and J gave up 3 bases, with 9 bases separating them. CDR3 region: CASSQQGTDTQYF. The CDR3 DNA reads TGTGCCAGCAGCCAGCAGGGAACAGATACGCAGTATTTT.

The chain recombines TRBV6-1 with TRBJ1-5, with 8 positions matching TRBD1. From germline, CDR1 is MNHNS and CDR2 SASEGT. This CDR3 has 18 residues. The ends lost 5 bases at V and 3 bases at J; junction bases unmatched: 15. CDR3 DNA sequence: TGTGCCAGCAGTAGGGACAGGACGGCCCGTTTCGACAATCAGCCCCAGCATTTT. It yields the protein CASSRDRTARFDNQPQHF.

The chain is built from TRBV15 and TRBJ1-4; D call uncertain. Germline assignment: CDR1 LNHNV and CDR2 YYDKDF (reference sequence). This CDR3 is built from 15 residues. The ends were cut back, 5 bases at V and 4 bases at J, with 14 bases in the middle. The chain's CDR3 is CATSSGLRGNEKLFF. The CDR3 DNA is TGTGCCACCAGCTCCGGGCTACGGGGTAATGAAAAACTGTTTTTT.

The chain recombines TRBV7-6 with TRBJ2-1; TRBD2 agrees at 11 bases. Germline V gene sequence: CDR1 SGHVS, CDR2 FNYEAQ. Trimming took 4 bases from V and 8 from J; bases not matched to a gene: 10. The CDR3 length is 16 residues. CDR3 protein: CASSSVIAGGLDEQFF. The CDR3 coding sequence is TGTGCCAGCAGCTCCGTTATAGCGGGAGGGCTAGATGAGCAGTTCTTC.

This chain links TRBV11-2 with TRBJ2-6; D not certain. This CDR3 has 20 amino acids. The ends were cut back, 2 bases at V and 0 bases at J, with 20 bases in the middle. Germline CDR1 is SGHAT and CDR2 is FQNNGV. CDR3 in amino acids: CASSLSFQDTARSGANVLTF. For the CDR3, the DNA is TGTGCCAGCAGCTTATCCTTCCAAGACACCGCTCGCTCTGGGGCCAACGTCCTGACTTTC.

V is TRBV4-3 and J is TRBJ1-3; TRBD1 aligns across 7 bases. The CDR3 consists of 15 residues. From germline, CDR1 is LGHNA and CDR2 YSLEER. Trimming cost V 4 bases and J 2 bases; bases outside gene matches: 5. CDR3 sequence: CASSRGDRAGNTIYF. The DNA of the CDR3 is TGCGCCAGCAGCCGAGGTGACAGGGCTGGAAACACCATATATTTT.

This clonotype was detected many times. The chain uses TRBV7-9 and TRBJ2-3, with no clear D. The CDR3 spans 12 residues. V lost 3 bases to trimming and J lost 4 bases, with 5 bases between them. CDR1 is SEHNR and CDR2 is FQNEAQ in the germline V gene (reference sequence). CDR3 bases: TGTGCCAGCAGCTTCGATCCAGATACGCAGTATTTT. It codes for CASSFDPDTQYF. Drawing the rest from reference TRBV7-9 and TRBJ2-3, the complete variable domain is DTGVSQNPRHKITKRGQNVTFRCDPISEHNRLYWYRQTLGQGPEFLTYFQNEAQLEKSRLLSDRFSAERPKGSFSTLEIQRTEQGDSAMYLCASSFDPDTQYFGPGTRLTVL.

This clonotype was observed a handful of times. CDR3 DNA: TGTGCCAGCAGTAACCGGGAAATCCCCTACGAGCAGTACTTC. Its protein is CASSNREIPYEQYF. V is TRBV27 and J is TRBJ2-7; D possibly corresponds to TRBD2 (5 bases). Trimming removed 5 bases at V and 2 bases at J, with 13 bases between. The CDR3 contains 14 residues. Germline CDR1 reads MNHEY; CDR2 reads SMNVEV (reference sequence).

The chain carries TRBV6-2 or TRBV6-3 and TRBJ2-3, with unresolved D. Between the trimmed V and J ends, which lost 0 bases and 4 bases, there was a span of 8 bases. Germline-derived CDR1 and CDR2 are MNHEY and SVGEGT. The CDR3 is made up of 14 amino acids. CDR3 sequence reads: CASSYSPSADTQYF. CDR3 DNA: TGTGCCAGCAGTTACTCGCCTTCGGCAGATACGCAGTATTTT.

This clonotype was seen a handful of times. V and J are TRBV7-8 and TRBJ1-2, with TRBD1 identical over 8 bases. V shed 6 bases, J shed 4 bases, and the junction held 7 bases outside the gene matches. CDR1 and CDR2 (germline): SGHVS, FQNEAQ. This CDR3 has 14 residues. CDR3 region: CASSSHTGGYGYTF. The CDR3, as DNA: TGTGCCAGCAGTTCACATACAGGGGGCTATGGCTACACCTTC.

V is TRBV20-1 and J is TRBJ2-1, with D possibly TRBD2 on 6 matching bases. Per germline, CDR1 DFQATT and CDR2 SNEGSKA (reference sequence). The ends were cut back, 2 bases at V and 3 bases at J, with 23 bases in the middle. The length of the CDR3 is 18 residues. In nucleotides, the CDR3 is TGCAGTGCTAGACCCGGTACGGGGGAACCGGACTTCTACAATGAGCAGTTCTTC. It encodes CSARPGTGEPDFYNEQFF.